This note documents a single TCR beta chain sequence. This entry comes from a study of blood T cell repertoires in COVID-19. As for the study in general: Samples came from the United States, Italy and Spain, spanning acute and convalescent COVID-19. T cells, B-cell-depleted T cells, or PBMCs supplied cDNA or gDNA.

Authors' processing steps: Quantification of nucleated cells was approximated via reference gene primer amplification. TCRdb's table, derived via immunoSEQ multiplex PCR, lists solely in-frame clones and lacks some. V and J calls and clone size are those listed in that table; D and trimming were worked out from the DNA. Counted here are over 80,000 clones, 80% occurring once; the ten biggest clones make up approximately 10%. Trimming cost V 4 bases and J 3 bases; bases outside gene matches: 8. The CDR3 covers 15 residues. The germline V gene encodes CDR1 SGHRS and CDR2 YFSETQ. The chain combines TRBV5-1 with TRBJ2-5; 8 nucleotides align to TRBD1. This sequence originates from a woman in her sixties or seventies with acute or convalescent COVID-19. The sequenced material came from peripheral blood. The CDR3 nucleotides read TGCGCCAGCAGCCAGGGGGCGCAAGCCAAAGAGACCCAGTACTTC. It translates to CASSQGAQAKETQYF. The full variable domain, with the rest looked up from reference TRBV5-1 and TRBJ2-5, is KAGVTQTPRYLIKTRGQQVTLSCSPISGHRSVSWYQQTPGQGLQFLFEYFSETQRNKGNFPGRFSGRQFSNSRSEMNVSTLELGDSALYLCASSQGAQAKETQYFGPGTRLLVL.